Below are 28 T cell receptor beta chains sequenced from a single sample in a study of T cell responses to AZD1222 COVID-19 vaccine. Measured with immunoSEQ multiplex PCR; TCRdb has only the in-frame clones, and not every one. The sample lists some 150,000 clones; around 92% were seen once. Material: peripheral blood, obtained on day 0 of AZD1222 vaccination. These receptors were collected from an adult in good health.

The J gene is TRBJ2-2, the V gene TRBV6-5, with 8 nucleotides matching TRBD1. This CDR3 contains 16 residues. Per germline, CDR1 MNHEY and CDR2 SVGAGI. V dropped 0 bases and J dropped 5; count of bases not matched to a gene: 5. The CDR3 loop is CASSYSQGVLTGELFF. The CDR3 bases are TGTGCCAGCAGTTACTCACAGGGGGTCTTAACCGGGGAGCTGTTTTTT.

This clone was seen once. A read error may produce the germline difference seen at one junction end. The chain carries TRBV2 and TRBJ1-1; D may be TRBD1 (5 bases). Germline V gives CDR1 SNHLY, CDR2 FYNNEI. The CDR3 covers 15 residues. This CDR3 is CASTERSGGNAEAFF. As DNA, the CDR3 is TGTGCCAGCACCGAAAGGTCGGGGGGGAACGCTGAAGCTTTCTTT.

The chain carries TRBV30 and TRBJ1-5; D uncertain. Germline V gives CDR1 GTSNPN, CDR2 SVGIG (reference sequence). Trimming cost V 2 bases and J 0 bases, with 8 bases left between them. The CDR3 loop spans 14 amino acids. CDR3 DNA: TGTGCCTGGAGTAAGGAGTTTAGCAATCAGCCCCAGCATTTT. Encoded protein: CAWSKEFSNQPQHF.

The J gene is TRBJ2-7, the V gene TRBV6-5; D remains ambiguous. The CDR3 is 14 amino acids. V lost 4 bases and J lost 3, with 13 bases in between. Germline CDR1 is MNHEY and CDR2 is SVGAGI. DNA for the CDR3: TGTGCCAGCAGTTTATTGAGGACGAGCTACGAGCAGTACTTC. It codes for CASSLLRTSYEQYF.

The rearrangement links TRBV6-6 to TRBJ2-3, with TRBD1 matching 9 bases. Germline trimming cut 5 bases from V and 2 bases from J; bases unmatched to any gene: 8. The CDR3 is 16 residues long. Germline V gene sequence: CDR1 MNHNY, CDR2 SVGAGI (reference sequence). The chain's CDR3 is CASSHTGTGFTDTQYF. DNA of the CDR3: TGTGCCAGCAGTCACACCGGGACAGGGTTCACAGATACGCAGTATTTT.

V and J are TRBV11-3 and TRBJ1-1; no firm D call. Trimming pared 1 base from V and 6 bases from J, leaving 24 bases between. Germline assignment: CDR1 SGHNT and CDR2 YENEEA. The CDR3 has 18 residues. The CDR3 DNA reads TGTGCCAGCAGCTTAGTAACCCGCCGTTTGAGGGCGGGCGCTGAAGCTTTCTTT. This translates into CASSLVTRRLRAGAEAFF. Supplemented by reference TRBV11-3 and TRBJ1-1, the full variable domain reads EAGVVQSPRYKIIEKKQPVAFWCNPISGHNTLYWYLQNLGQGPELLIRYENEEAVDDSQLPKDRFSAERLKGVDSTLKIQPAELGDSAVYLCASSLVTRRLRAGAEAFFGQGTRLTVV.

The rearrangement uses TRBV18 and TRBJ2-2; TRBD2 matches at 11 bases. The CDR3 has 16 amino acids. The germline V gene has CDR1 KGHSH and CDR2 LQKENI. The trim removed 6 bases at V and 1 base at J, leaving 4 bases unmatched. The CDR3 sequence is CASSLAGGVNTGELFF. The CDR3 coding sequence is TGTGCCAGCTCTCTAGCGGGGGGCGTGAACACCGGGGAGCTGTTTTTT.

This rearrangement joins TRBV7-2 to TRBJ2-5, with 8 nucleotides matching TRBD2. Germline trimming cut 5 bases from V and 5 bases from J; bases unmatched to any gene: 4. The CDR3 runs 13 residues. The germline gives CDR1 SGHTA, CDR2 FQGNSA. This CDR3 is CASSRGGEETQYF. CDR3 DNA: TGTGCCAGCAGCCGGGGGGGAGAGGAGACCCAGTACTTC.

The rearrangement uses TRBV15 and TRBJ1-5; a possible D gene is TRBD1 (6 bases). This CDR3 comprises 16 residues. Trimming took 0 bases from V and 2 from J, leaving 11 bases between them. CDR1 is LNHNV and CDR2 is YYDKDF in the germline V gene (reference sequence). The CDR3 reads CATSRDGGAGNQPQHF. The CDR3 bases are TGTGCCACCAGCAGAGATGGGGGGGCGGGCAATCAGCCCCAGCATTTT.

The CDR3 protein is CASSVDGGEGTQYF. The CDR3 DNA follows: TGTGCCAGCAGCGTAGACGGAGGAGAGGGGACCCAGTACTTC. The chain carries TRBV9 and TRBJ2-5, with D possibly being TRBD2 (5 bases). Trimming removed 0 bases from V and 7 bases from J, with 13 bases in between. CDR1 is SGDLS, CDR2 YYNGEE, per germline. This CDR3 has 14 residues. Filled out from reference TRBV9 and TRBJ2-5, the complete variable domain reads DSGVTQTPKHLITATGQRVTLRCSPRSGDLSVYWYQQSLDQGLQFLIQYYNGEERAKGNILERFSAQQFPDLHSELNLSSLELGDSALYFCASSVDGGEGTQYFGPGTRLLVL.

CDR3 region: CASSLGTTYTGELFF. The DNA of the CDR3 is TGCGCCAGCAGCTTGGGGACTACCTACACCGGGGAGCTGTTTTTT. The gene calls are TRBV5-1 and TRBJ2-2, with D possibly being TRBD2 (6 bases). CDR1 and CDR2 (germline): SGHRS, YFSETQ. The CDR3 spans 15 residues. V lost 0 bases and J lost 3, with 9 bases in between.

The V call is TRBV15, the J call TRBJ1-6; 7 bases are shared with TRBD1. The CDR3 sequence is 17 residues long. Germline trimming cut 4 bases from V and 0 bases from J; bases unmatched to any gene: 6. Germline-derived CDR1 and CDR2 are LNHNV and YYDKDF (reference sequence). This CDR3 is CATSTRQGSSYNSPLHF. CDR3 DNA: TGTGCCACCAGCACCAGACAGGGTAGCTCCTATAATTCACCCCTCCACTTT.

V gene TRBV3-1 (or the pseudogene TRBV3-2) combines with J gene TRBJ1-1; tentative D call: TRBD1 (5 bases). CDR3 length: 15 residues. Germline-derived CDR1 and CDR2 are LGHDT and YNNKEL (reference sequence). The ends were cut back, 4 bases at V and 5 bases at J, with 17 bases in the middle. This chain's CDR3 is CASSLGGFRQTEAFF. CDR3 nucleotides: TGTGCCAGCAGCCTGGGGGGTTTTAGACAAACTGAAGCTTTCTTT.

The rearrangement joins TRBV30 to TRBJ1-2; D is possibly TRBD1 (5 bases). Germline-derived CDR1 and CDR2 are GTSNPN and SVGIG (reference sequence). Deletions cut 0 bases from V and 7 bases from J, with 6 bases between. This CDR3 spans 11 amino acids. CDR3 DNA sequence: TGTGCCTGGAGTGTAGGGGTTGGCTACACCTTC. Its translation is CAWSVGVGYTF.

The V gene is TRBV9, the J gene TRBJ1-2, with TRBD1 matching 10 bases. The CDR3 totals 16 residues. Trimming cost V 4 bases and J 2 bases; bases outside gene matches: 8. Per the germline V gene, CDR1 is SGDLS and CDR2 is YYNGEE. Here the CDR3 reads CASSRAGTGDNYGYTF. Here the CDR3 DNA reads TGTGCCAGCAGCCGAGCCGGGACAGGGGACAACTATGGCTACACCTTC.

This clone was seen once. The chain combines TRBV9 with TRBJ1-1, with D perhaps TRBD1 (5 bases). V shed 3 bases and J shed 2 bases, with 20 bases lying between them. The CDR3 sequence is 17 residues long. Germline loops: CDR1 SGDLS, CDR2 YYNGEE. CDR3 protein: CASSATGSLKVNTEAFF. In DNA form, the CDR3 reads TGTGCCAGCAGCGCAACAGGAAGTTTAAAGGTTAACACTGAAGCTTTCTTT.

V gene TRBV7-9 combines with J gene TRBJ1-1; D is possibly TRBD1 (5 bases). The V end lost 3 bases, the J end lost 1 base, and 9 bases lay between the germline ends. CDR3 length equals 14 residues. CDR1 is SEHNR and CDR2 is FQNEAQ in the germline V gene (reference sequence). The CDR3 spells CASSFGGRNTEAFF. The CDR3 bases are TGTGCCAGCAGCTTTGGGGGGAGGAACACTGAAGCTTTCTTT. The variable domain in full, with the rest retrieved from reference TRBV7-9 and TRBJ1-1, is DTGVSQNPRHKITKRGQNVTFRCDPISEHNRLYWYRQTLGQGPEFLTYFQNEAQLEKSRLLSDRFSAERPKGSFSTLEIQRTEQGDSAMYLCASSFGGRNTEAFFGQGTRLTVV.

The CDR3 DNA sequence: TGTGCCAGCATGTATACCGGGACAGGATACAATCAGCCCCAGCATTTT. This gives the protein CASMYTGTGYNQPQHF. V usage is TRBV19 and J usage is TRBJ1-5; 8 nucleotides line up with TRBD1. V lost 9 bases to trimming and J lost 3 bases; unmatched junction nucleotides: 13. Germline assignment: CDR1 LNHDA and CDR2 SQIVND (reference sequence). This CDR3 has 16 amino acids.

This chain links TRBV18 with TRBJ1-6; maybe TRBD1 (5 bases). Looked up from germline, CDR1 is KGHSH and CDR2 is LQKENI. CDR3 length: 13 amino acids. V lost 4 bases to trimming and J lost 9 bases, with 10 bases between them. The CDR3 spells CASSLGVSSPLHF. The CDR3 DNA sequence: TGTGCCAGCTCACTAGGGGTCTCTTCACCCCTCCACTTT.

V usage is TRBV6-5 and J usage is TRBJ2-5; D is possibly TRBD1 (6 bases). Germline-derived CDR1 and CDR2 are MNHEY and SVGAGI. V lost 6 bases, J lost 4 bases, and 12 bases lay in between. The CDR3 length is 13 residues. CDR3 in DNA: TGTGCCAGCAGGAGGACAGCCCCAGAGACCCAGTACTTC. It is translated as CASRRTAPETQYF.

The rearrangement links TRBV5-1 to TRBJ2-7, with a weak D call TRBD2 (6 bases). V gave up 0 bases and J gave up 1 base, with 11 bases separating them. Per germline, CDR1 SGHRS and CDR2 YFSETQ. This CDR3 comprises 15 residues. The CDR3 DNA reads TGCGCCAGCAGCTTGGGGAGGGGAGCTTCCTACGAGCAGTACTTC. It yields the protein CASSLGRGASYEQYF.

The chain carries TRBV2 and TRBJ2-3; 14 bases line up with TRBD2. The CDR3 length is 18 residues. CDR1 and CDR2 from the germline V gene are SNHLY and FYNNEI. V dropped 5 bases and J dropped 0; count of bases not matched to a gene: 7. CDR3 region: CASSRLAGGYLSTDTQYF. The CDR3 region has the DNA TGTGCCAGCAGTCGACTAGCGGGGGGGTACCTAAGCACAGATACGCAGTATTTT.

The rearrangement links TRBV9 to TRBJ2-3; D gene uncertain. CDR3 length: 14 amino acids. V shed 4 bases and J shed 0 bases, with 9 bases lying between them. Germline V gene data show CDR1 as SGDLS and CDR2 as YYNGEE. The CDR3: CASSSDSSTDTQYF. In DNA form, the CDR3 reads TGTGCCAGCAGCTCAGACTCCAGCACAGATACGCAGTATTTT.

The J gene is TRBJ2-1, the V gene TRBV5-4; TRBD2 matches at 9 bases. Germline-derived CDR1 and CDR2 are SGHNT and YYREEE (reference sequence). Trimming cost V 2 bases and J 3 bases; bases outside gene matches: 3. CDR3 length: 15 amino acids. This chain's CDR3 is CASSFKRGDYNEQFF. The CDR3, as DNA: TGTGCCAGCAGCTTCAAGCGGGGGGACTACAATGAGCAGTTCTTC.

CDR3 in amino acids: CASSPRSGANTDTQYF. DNA for the CDR3: TGTGCCAGCTCACCACGTAGCGGGGCGAACACAGATACGCAGTATTTT. The V call is TRBV18, the J call TRBJ2-3, with TRBD2 identical over 8 bases. Germline V gives CDR1 KGHSH, CDR2 LQKENI. Trimming took 1 base from V and 2 from J; bases not matched to a gene: 5. CDR3 length: 16 amino acids.

The chain links TRBV28 to TRBJ1-1; D is undetermined. The germline V gene has CDR1 MDHEN and CDR2 SYDVKM. V lost 7 bases to trimming and J lost 5 bases, with 17 bases between them. This CDR3 spans 14 amino acids. This CDR3 is CASTLARVGTEAFF. The CDR3 DNA follows: TGTGCCAGCACTCTGGCTAGGGTCGGAACTGAAGCTTTCTTT.

J is TRBJ2-5 and V is TRBV9; TRBD1 aligns across 7 bases. V dropped 3 bases and J dropped 3; count of bases not matched to a gene: 8. There are 15 residues in the CDR3. Germline CDR1 SGDLS, CDR2 YYNGEE. The CDR3 spells CASSGQGTVEETQYF. Written as DNA, the CDR3 is TGTGCCAGCAGCGGGCAAGGGACAGTAGAAGAGACCCAGTACTTC. Filled out from reference TRBV9 and TRBJ2-5, the complete variable domain reads DSGVTQTPKHLITATGQRVTLRCSPRSGDLSVYWYQQSLDQGLQFLIQYYNGEERAKGNILERFSAQQFPDLHSELNLSSLELGDSALYFCASSGQGTVEETQYFGPGTRLLVL.

The J gene is TRBJ1-1, the V gene TRBV7-6; D unresolved. Trimming left V 3 bases short and J 0 bases short, with 11 bases between. In germline, CDR1 is SGHVS, CDR2 FNYEAQ. The length of the CDR3 is 15 residues. CDR3 in amino acids: CASSFNPDMNTEAFF. The CDR3 nucleotides are TGTGCCAGCAGCTTTAATCCAGACATGAACACTGAAGCTTTCTTT.